The rows below give T cell receptor beta chains drawn from one sample of a study of blood T cell repertoires in COVID-19. Generated by immunoSEQ multiplex PCR, the TCRdb table keeps only in-frame clones and is missing some. The sample lists 150,000 to 200,000 clones, 86% occurring once. The sample comprised peripheral blood. These receptors originate from a man in his 70s with acute or convalescent COVID-19. CDR3s include the opening cysteine and the closing phenylalanine or tryptophan. The D gene is left open where the match is weak. Clone size appears in some rows only: once, few, many, or a class for an expanded clone.

clone size: -; J gene: TRBJ2-5; D gene: TRBD2; V gene: TRBV7-7; CDR3 DNA: TGTGCTAGCAGCTTAGTCGGGCTAGCGGGAGAAGAGACCCAGTACTTC; CDR3 protein: CASSLVGLAGEETQYF
clone size: -; J gene: TRBJ2-3; D gene: -; V gene: TRBV2; CDR3 DNA: TGTGCCAGCAGTGAACGTCGGCGCGGGGGCACAGATACGCAGTATTTT; CDR3 protein: CASSERRRGGTDTQYF
clone size: -; J gene: TRBJ1-2; D gene: -; V gene: TRBV5-4; CDR3 DNA: TGTGCCAGCAGCGCTGGACAGAAGTATGGCTACACCTTC; CDR3 protein: CASSAGQKYGYTF
clone size: -; J gene: TRBJ2-5; D gene: TRBD2; V gene: TRBV6-5; CDR3 DNA: TGTGCCAGCACCTTACTAGCGGGGGGGCAAGAGACCCAGTACTTC; CDR3 protein: CASTLLAGGQETQYF
clone size: -; J gene: TRBJ1-2; D gene: TRBD1; V gene: TRBV28; CDR3 DNA: TGTGCCAGCAGTTTCGGAGGGACAGGGGGCAGCGGGGTCTATGGCTACACCTTC; CDR3 protein: CASSFGGTGGSGVYGYTF
clone size: -; J gene: TRBJ1-5; D gene: TRBD1; V gene: TRBV28; CDR3 DNA: TGTGCCAGCAGTTTGGGACAGGGATTTTGGCAGCCCCAGCATTTT; CDR3 protein: CASSLGQGFWQPQHF
clone size: -; J gene: TRBJ1-2; D gene: -; V gene: TRBV18; CDR3 DNA: TGTGCCAGCTCACCAGGAGGGCCCTATGGCTACACCTTC; CDR3 protein: CASSPGGPYGYTF
clone size: -; J gene: TRBJ1-1; D gene: TRBD1; V gene: TRBV6-1; CDR3 DNA: TGTGCCAGCAGTGAATTCGCGGCAGGGGGAGTATGGAACACTGAAGCTTTCTTT; CDR3 protein: CASSEFAAGGVWNTEAFF
clone size: -; J gene: TRBJ2-1; D gene: -; V gene: TRBV10-2; CDR3 DNA: TGCGCCAGCTACCTAAATGAGCAGTTCTTC; CDR3 protein: CASYLNEQFF
clone size: -; J gene: TRBJ1-2; D gene: -; V gene: TRBV29-1; CDR3 DNA: TGCAGCGTTGATGTGGGGGGGGAGAATGGCTACACCTTC; CDR3 protein: CSVDVGGENGYTF
clone size: -; J gene: TRBJ1-3; D gene: -; V gene: TRBV15; CDR3 DNA: TGTGCCACCAGCAATAATGGAAACACCATATATTTT; CDR3 protein: CATSNNGNTIYF
clone size: -; J gene: TRBJ1-5; D gene: -; V gene: TRBV19; CDR3 DNA: TGTGCCAGTAGTTCTACCTTTAGCAATCAGCCCCAGCATTTT; CDR3 protein: CASSSTFSNQPQHF
clone size: -; J gene: TRBJ2-3; D gene: -; V gene: TRBV6-5; CDR3 DNA: TGTGCCAGCACGGTGCTCCCAGGGTGGGGTTCGCAGTATTTT; CDR3 protein: CASTVLPGWGSQYF
clone size: -; J gene: TRBJ2-2; D gene: -; V gene: TRBV19; CDR3 DNA: TGTGCCAGTAGTATAGGACAGCTTAACACCGGGGAGCTGTTTTTT; CDR3 protein: CASSIGQLNTGELFF
clone size: once; J gene: TRBJ1-4; D gene: TRBD1; V gene: TRBV19; CDR3 DNA: TGTGCCAGTAGTATCGACAGGGGAGGTGAAAAACTGTTTTTT; CDR3 protein: CASSIDRGGEKLFF
clone size: -; J gene: TRBJ2-7; D gene: -; V gene: TRBV21-1; CDR3 DNA: TGTGCCAGCAGGGTACCCCGGGAACAATACGAGCAGTACTTC; CDR3 protein: CASRVPREQYEQYF
clone size: once; J gene: TRBJ2-3; D gene: -; V gene: TRBV5-1; CDR3 DNA: TGCGCCAGCAGCTTGCGGGACTTCACAGATACGCAGTATTTT; CDR3 protein: CASSLRDFTDTQYF
clone size: once; J gene: TRBJ2-7; D gene: -; V gene: TRBV11-2; CDR3 DNA: TGTGCCAGCAGCTTAGTCCGGGGTTGGTCCTACGAGCAGTACTTC; CDR3 protein: CASSLVRGWSYEQYF
clone size: -; J gene: TRBJ2-7; D gene: TRBD1; V gene: TRBV4-1; CDR3 DNA: TGCGCCAGCAGCCAACGGACAGGATCCTCCTACGAGCAGTACTTC; CDR3 protein: CASSQRTGSSYEQYF
clone size: once; J gene: TRBJ1-3; D gene: -; V gene: TRBV18; CDR3 DNA: TGTGCCAGCTCCAAAGGGGAGGCCTCTGGAAACACCATATATTTT; CDR3 protein: CASSKGEASGNTIYF
clone size: -; J gene: TRBJ2-2; D gene: TRBD2; V gene: TRBV7-9; CDR3 DNA: TGTGCCAGCAGCTACGGACTAGCGTGGACCGGGGAGCTGTTTTTT; CDR3 protein: CASSYGLAWTGELFF
clone size: -; J gene: TRBJ1-3; D gene: TRBD1; V gene: TRBV12-3/TRBV12-4; CDR3 DNA: TGTGCCAGCAGCCGGGACAGGGGAAACACCATATATTTT; CDR3 protein: CASSRDRGNTIYF
clone size: -; J gene: TRBJ2-7; D gene: TRBD2; V gene: TRBV4-1; CDR3 DNA: TGCGCCAGCAGCCACCGCACTAGCGGGAATATCTACGAGCAGTACTTC; CDR3 protein: CASSHRTSGNIYEQYF
clone size: -; J gene: TRBJ1-2; D gene: -; V gene: TRBV3-1/TRBV3-2; CDR3 DNA: TGTGCCAGCAGCCCAGGAGGAGTTAACTATGGCTACACCTTC; CDR3 protein: CASSPGGVNYGYTF
clone size: -; J gene: TRBJ2-3; D gene: TRBD2; V gene: TRBV7-9; CDR3 DNA: TGTGCCAGCAGCTTGGGACTAGCGGGGACCGATACGCAGTATTTT; CDR3 protein: CASSLGLAGTDTQYF
clone size: -; J gene: TRBJ2-1; D gene: TRBD1; V gene: TRBV6-6; CDR3 DNA: TGTGCCAGCAGTCCCCGGGACAGGGGAGGTAATGAGCAGTTCTTC; CDR3 protein: CASSPRDRGGNEQFF
clone size: few; J gene: TRBJ1-4; D gene: -; V gene: TRBV9; CDR3 DNA: TGTGCCAGCAGCGGGCCGGGAGAAAAACTGTTTTTT; CDR3 protein: CASSGPGEKLFF
clone size: -; J gene: TRBJ2-7; D gene: TRBD2; V gene: TRBV27; CDR3 DNA: TGTGCCAGCAGTTTGGTAGCGGGGGGCCCCTACGAGCAGTACTTC; CDR3 protein: CASSLVAGGPYEQYF
clone size: -; J gene: TRBJ2-1; D gene: TRBD1; V gene: TRBV28; CDR3 DNA: TGTGCCAGCAGTTTTGGGACAGGAGTCAATGAGCAGTTCTTC; CDR3 protein: CASSFGTGVNEQFF
clone size: -; J gene: TRBJ1-1; D gene: -; V gene: TRBV27; CDR3 DNA: TGTGCCAGCAGTTTATCGGGACACTTGAGCGCTGAAGCTTTCTTT; CDR3 protein: CASSLSGHLSAEAFF
clone size: -; J gene: TRBJ1-2; D gene: -; V gene: TRBV28; CDR3 DNA: TGTGCCAGCAGTTTTGGCGGGCCCTATGGCTACACCTTC; CDR3 protein: CASSFGGPYGYTF